In this sample, the clone carrying this T cell receptor (beta chain) turned up a few times. Antigen specificity is unknown. TCRdb called clones again from the PCR reads with MiXCR. This sample has tens of thousands of clones; about 4.2% occur once, and the top ten carry roughly 9.8%. Patients were all untreated before their thyroid surgery. The data belong to a study of metastatic and nonmetastatic thyroid tumors. Germline CDR1 is SGHAT and CDR2 is FQNNGV. After removal of 3 bases from V and 2 bases from J, the junction contained 5 bases not matched to a gene. The CDR3 is 15 amino acids. The study's findings and limits: Versus benign nodules, malignant thyroid tumors reportedly had significantly higher TCR beta diversity, in blood and tumor.

The V call is TRBV11-2, the J call TRBJ2-7, with 9 positions matching TRBD1. The specimen was blood. The receptor's source is a female donor with papillary thyroid cancer or a benign thyroid nodule (not recorded which). Some clones in this sample may be carry-over from other donors' samples. The CDR3 reads CASSFTGGPTYEQYF. The CDR3 DNA is TGTGCCAGCAGCTTTACAGGGGGCCCTACCTACGAGCAGTACTTC.